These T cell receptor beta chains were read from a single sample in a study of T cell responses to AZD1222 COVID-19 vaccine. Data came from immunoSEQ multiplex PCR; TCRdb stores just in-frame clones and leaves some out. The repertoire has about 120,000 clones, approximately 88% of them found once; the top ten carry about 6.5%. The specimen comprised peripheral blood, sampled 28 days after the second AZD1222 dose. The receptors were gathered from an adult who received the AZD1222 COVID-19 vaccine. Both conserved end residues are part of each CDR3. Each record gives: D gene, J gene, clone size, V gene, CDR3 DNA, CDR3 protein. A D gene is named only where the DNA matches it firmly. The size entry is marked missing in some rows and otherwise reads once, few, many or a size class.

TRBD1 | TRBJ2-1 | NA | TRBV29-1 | TGCAGCAGTAGGCAGGGGGCCGGGTCGGCCTACAATGAGCAGTTCTTC | CSSRQGAGSAYNEQFF
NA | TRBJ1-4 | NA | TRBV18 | TGTGCCAGCTCACCACCGATATTGCCAGGAGGGGAAAAACTGTTTTTT | CASSPPILPGGEKLFF
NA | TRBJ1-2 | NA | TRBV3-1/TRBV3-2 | TGTGCCAGCAGTGGCTCCAGGTTTCTTAACTATGGCTACACCTTC | CASSGSRFLNYGYTF
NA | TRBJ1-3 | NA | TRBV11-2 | TGTGCCAGCAGCCCCTCGTCTGTTGGAAACACCATATATTTT | CASSPSSVGNTIYF
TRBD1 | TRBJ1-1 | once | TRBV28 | TGTGCCAGCAGCCCTACTCCGGGACAGGGGGAAGCTTTCTTT | CASSPTPGQGEAFF
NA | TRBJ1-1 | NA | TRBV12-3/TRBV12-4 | TGTGCCAGCAGCCCAGCCACCGACACTGAAGCTTTCTTT | CASSPATDTEAFF
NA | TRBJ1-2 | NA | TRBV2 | TGTGCCAGCAGTGAGGGGGGGCGAGGCTATGGCTACACCTTC | CASSEGGRGYGYTF
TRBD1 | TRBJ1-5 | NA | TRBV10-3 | TGTGCCATCCGGACAGGGGCCTCCAATCAGCCCCAGCATTTT | CAIRTGASNQPQHF
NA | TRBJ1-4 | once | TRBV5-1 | TGCGCCAGCAGCCGGGGGGAACTTAATGAAAAACTGTTTTTT | CASSRGELNEKLFF
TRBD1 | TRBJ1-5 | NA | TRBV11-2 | TGTGCCAGCAGTCGGACAGGGGTCAATCAGCCCCAGCATTTT | CASSRTGVNQPQHF
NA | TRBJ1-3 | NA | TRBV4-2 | TGTGCCAGCAGCCAAGATCGGGCCAGGGAGATTCACATATATTTT | CASSQDRAREIHIYF
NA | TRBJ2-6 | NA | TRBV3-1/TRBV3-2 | TGTGCCAGCAGCCGTCGGGGGACCGGGGGGGCCAACGTCCTGACTTTC | CASSRRGTGGANVLTF
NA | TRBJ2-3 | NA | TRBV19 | TGTGCCAGTAAAGGGATCGGCACAGATACGCAGTATTTT | CASKGIGTDTQYF
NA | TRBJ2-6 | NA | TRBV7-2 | TGTGCCAGCAGCCTACGGGTGACGGGGAAGGCGGGGGCCAACGTCCTGACTTTC | CASSLRVTGKAGANVLTF
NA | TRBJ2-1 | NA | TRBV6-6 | TGTGCCAGCTTTTCCCAGGGGTACGAGCAGTTCTTC | CASFSQGYEQFF
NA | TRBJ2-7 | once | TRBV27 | TGTGCCAGCAGTTTTCGGTCAGCCTCCTACGAGCAGTACTTC | CASSFRSASYEQYF
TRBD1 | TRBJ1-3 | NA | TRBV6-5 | TGTGCCAGCAGCTCGGGACAGTTCTCTGGAAACACCATATATTTT | CASSSGQFSGNTIYF
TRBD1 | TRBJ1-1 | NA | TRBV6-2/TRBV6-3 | TGTGCCAGCAGTTGGACAGGTGAAGCTTTCTTT | CASSWTGEAFF
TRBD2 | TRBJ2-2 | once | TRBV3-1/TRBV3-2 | TGTGCCAGCAGCAACGGACTAGCGGATAACACCGGGGAGCTGTTTTTT | CASSNGLADNTGELFF
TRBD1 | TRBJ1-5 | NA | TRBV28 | TGTGCCAGCAGCGACGGACAGGCGATCTACAAGCCCCAGCATTTT | CASSDGQAIYKPQHF
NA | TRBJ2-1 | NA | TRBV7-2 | TGTGCCAGCAGCCCCTACGTACGGGGGGCGCGAGAGCAGTTCTTC | CASSPYVRGAREQFF
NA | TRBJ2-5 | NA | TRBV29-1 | TGCAGCGTTGACAGGGATCGGGAGACCCAGTACTTC | CSVDRDRETQYF
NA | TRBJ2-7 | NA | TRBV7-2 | TGTGCCAGCAGCAAAGACGGGGACCGCTACGAGCAGTACTTC | CASSKDGDRYEQYF
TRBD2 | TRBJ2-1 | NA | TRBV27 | TGTGCCAGCAGTCCGGGACTAGTCCAGGGTGAGCAGTTCTTC | CASSPGLVQGEQFF
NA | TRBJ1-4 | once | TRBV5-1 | TGCGCCAGCAGCTTGCCCGGGAGGGAAGAAAAACTGTTTTTT | CASSLPGREEKLFF